Listed below are T cell receptor beta chains from one sample, sequenced in a study of vaccination effects on CD4 cells after COVID-19. TCRdb's table, derived via immunoSEQ multiplex PCR, lists solely in-frame clones and lacks some. The sample holds 20,000 to 25,000 clones, about 68% seen once. Their target antigens are unknown. This material consisted of CD4+ T cells from PBMCs cultured with HCoV-NL63 spike peptides, taken before COVID-19 vaccination. These TCRs come from a human donor who received a COVID-19 vaccine. Each CDR3 is given with its conserved first and last residue. Fields, in order: J gene, V gene, CDR3 length, D gene, clone size, CDR3 protein, CDR3 DNA. A D gene is named only where the DNA matches it firmly. Expanded clones get a size class; other rows say once, few or many, or leave the size out.

TRBJ2-2	TRBV2	13	TRBD1	few	CASSVTGTGELFF	TGTGCCAGCAGCGTGACAGGGACCGGGGAGCTGTTTTTT
TRBJ2-5	TRBV4-3	15	NA	NA	CASSHRLGPQETQYF	TGCGCCAGCAGCCACCGTTTAGGTCCCCAAGAGACCCAGTACTTC
TRBJ2-5	TRBV4-1	19	TRBD2	NA	CASSHTSPLAGDSEETQYF	TGCGCCAGCAGCCACACCAGTCCCCTAGCGGGGGACTCCGAAGAGACCCAGTACTTC
TRBJ2-5	TRBV30	13	NA	NA	CAWSGRLQETQYF	TGTGCCTGGAGTGGAAGGCTACAAGAGACCCAGTACTTC
TRBJ1-6	TRBV7-6	15	NA	NA	CASSLAEGYNSPLHF	TGTGCCAGCAGCTTAGCGGAAGGATATAATTCACCCCTCCACTTT
TRBJ2-7	TRBV5-4	13	NA	once	CASSGGTAYEQYF	TGTGCCAGCAGCGGTGGGACTGCCTACGAGCAGTACTTC
TRBJ2-3	TRBV27	14	NA	NA	CASRKTGRTDTQYF	TGTGCCAGCAGGAAGACAGGGAGGACAGATACGCAGTATTTT
TRBJ2-7	TRBV12-3/TRBV12-4	12	TRBD1	NA	CARGQVSYEQYF	TGTGCTAGGGGACAGGTTAGCTACGAGCAGTACTTC
TRBJ2-5	TRBV5-1	13	NA	NA	CASSLQGQETQYF	TGCGCCAGCAGCTTGCAGGGCCAAGAGACCCAGTACTTC
TRBJ2-2	TRBV2	15	NA	NA	CASSDRDGATGELFF	TGTGCCAGCAGTGACCGGGACGGGGCCACCGGGGAGCTGTTTTTT
TRBJ2-7	TRBV19	17	TRBD1	NA	CASSPYLGQQSSYEQYF	TGTGCCAGTAGTCCCTACTTGGGACAGCAAAGCTCCTACGAGCAGTACTTC
TRBJ1-4	TRBV3-1/TRBV3-2	15	TRBD1	NA	CASSQGGQGREKLFF	TGTGCCAGCAGCCAGGGGGGACAGGGTCGGGAAAAACTGTTTTTT
TRBJ1-1	TRBV2	15	NA	NA	CASSEVAGMNTEAFF	TGTGCCAGCAGTGAAGTCGCAGGAATGAACACTGAAGCTTTCTTT
TRBJ1-4	TRBV7-3	15	TRBD1	NA	CASSPTGTANEKLFF	TGTGCCAGCAGCCCCACCGGGACAGCTAATGAAAAACTGTTTTTT
TRBJ2-5	TRBV5-5	15	NA	NA	CASSGTGSVGETQYF	TGTGCCAGCAGCGGAACAGGGTCGGTCGGAGAGACCCAGTACTTC
TRBJ1-4	TRBV4-1	16	NA	NA	CASSQGVAGLNEKLFF	TGCGCCAGCAGCCAAGGGGTGGCAGGACTTAATGAAAAACTGTTTTTT
TRBJ1-6	TRBV6-6	14	TRBD1	NA	CASSTGQGGSPLHF	TGTGCCAGCTCTACGGGACAGGGTGGTTCACCCCTCCACTTT
TRBJ1-2	TRBV7-2	13	NA	NA	CASSYDRNYGYTF	TGTGCCAGCAGCTACGACAGGAACTATGGCTACACCTTC
TRBJ2-3	TRBV7-8	14	NA	NA	CASSFGLYTDTQYF	TGTGCCAGCAGCTTCGGGCTTTACACAGATACGCAGTATTTT
TRBJ1-1	TRBV5-4	16	NA	NA	CASSPGTWGMNTEAFF	TGTGCCAGCAGCCCCGGCACATGGGGAATGAACACTGAAGCTTTCTTT
TRBJ1-1	TRBV7-2	12	NA	NA	CASSLGQHEAFF	TGTGCCAGCAGCTTAGGGCAGCACGAAGCTTTCTTT
TRBJ2-3	TRBV5-1	15	NA	NA	CASSLGPSRTDTQYF	TGCGCCAGCAGCTTGGGACCCAGCCGCACAGATACGCAGTATTTT
TRBJ1-2	TRBV6-1	12	NA	NA	CASSEAGDGYTF	TGTGCCAGCAGTGAAGCGGGGGATGGCTACACCTTC
TRBJ1-2	TRBV4-3	14	NA	NA	CASSQGGSIYGYTF	TGCGCCAGCAGCCAAGGGGGCTCAATCTATGGCTACACCTTC
TRBJ2-3	TRBV7-9	14	TRBD2	NA	CASTPSGSTDTQYF	TGTGCCAGCACCCCTAGCGGAAGCACAGATACGCAGTATTTT
TRBJ1-5	TRBV28	14	NA	NA	CASSLALINQPQHF	TGTGCCAGCAGTTTAGCGCTGATCAATCAGCCCCAGCATTTT
TRBJ1-2	TRBV5-1	14	NA	NA	CASSLAGDNYGYTF	TGCGCCAGCAGCTTGGCGGGGGACAACTATGGCTACACCTTC
TRBJ1-1	TRBV19	14	NA	once	CASSLDSLNTEAFF	TGTGCCAGTAGTTTGGACAGTTTGAACACTGAAGCTTTCTTT